This TCR beta chain is from a study of T cell repertoires in cytomegalovirus infection. Whole-study context: From public TCR beta signatures came an indication of both CMV infection and matching HLA type.

TCRdb ran MiXCR on the reads and lists one entry per CDR3 protein. The sample carries about 330,000 distinct CDR3 sequences, around 9.5% recorded once. This clonotype was observed a few times. Its target is not known. Study-wide findings and caveats: Carriers of CMV plus the relevant HLA were identified by cumulative public TCR beta family frequency.

Germline assignment: CDR1 SGHNT and CDR2 YENEEA. V dropped 4 bases and J dropped 5; count of bases not matched to a gene: 15. The CDR3 runs to 18 residues. The rearrangement links TRBV11-3 to TRBJ1-5, with TRBD1 matching 9 bases. The clonotype comes from a human donor in good health (CMV status not recorded). Some clones in this sample may be carry-over from other donors' samples. Sequenced material: PBMCs. In DNA, the CDR3 is TGTGCCAGCAGCTCCCTACCTTCGGGACAGGGTTCGGATCAGCCCCAGCATTTT. Translating it yields CASSSLPSGQGSDQPQHF.